This TCR beta chain was retrieved from a study of T cell repertoires in cytomegalovirus infection. In TCRdb, the reads were re-called with MiXCR into one record per CDR3 protein. The sample lists around 900,000 distinct CDR3 sequences, more than 25% seen once, with over 12% in the top ten. V lost 6 bases and J lost 14; bases outside the gene matches: 6. CDR1 and CDR2 from the germline V gene are LGHNT and FRNRAP. This CDR3 comprises 11 residues. As to this clonotype: Antigen unknown.

The chain combines TRBV12-5 with TRBJ2-3; 9 positions match TRBD1. The sample consisted of cultured CD8+ T cells from PBMCs, taken from culture after CMV antigen stimulation. The TCR was taken from a human donor in good health (CMV status not recorded). Some clones in this sample may be carry-over from other donors' samples. CDR3 DNA: TGTGCTAGTGGCCTAGGGACAGGGTTGTATTTT. Translation: CASGLGTGLYF.